The clone carrying this TCR beta chain was detected many times. Its target is unknown. The sample originates from a study of human T cells and chemical hapten exposure. Study-level information: The cohort included alopecia areata under or over 50% scalp, totalis and universalis.

Time point described: pre-sensitization, week 0. Treatment indicated: therapeutic diphenylcyclopropenone sensitization with weekly scalp DPC. TCRdb recomputed calls from the RACE reads with MiXCR, one row per CDR3 protein. The table has a few hundred thousand distinct CDR3 sequences, approximately 7.5% seen once; the top ten hold roughly 1.2%. Notes on the study in general: Donors in the study had alopecia, meaning their immune response may differ from healthy people's. Expanded TCRs clustered into significantly more large CDR3 similarity groups than controls, the analysis revealed. There was a positive correlation between PT1 expanded TCR counts and patch test score.

This receptor was identified in a man between 18 and 35 years old with alopecia areata. Some clones in this sample may be carry-over from other donors' samples. The sequencing used whole blood, collected in connection with sensitization to the hapten diphenylcyclopropenone (DPC).

DNA of the CDR3: TGTGCTAGTGGAGAGATCCGGGGTATCCACAATGAGCAGTTCTTC. It encodes CASGEIRGIHNEQFF. The chain has TRBV12-5 and TRBJ2-1; TRBD2 is a possible D gene (5 bases). CDR3 size: 15 residues. V was clipped by 6 bases and J by 5 bases, with 17 bases between them. Germline assignment: CDR1 LGHNT and CDR2 FRNRAP.